The T cell receptor beta chain described here comes from a study of OX40 agonist ivuxolimab in advanced cancers. The germline gives CDR1 SGHAT, CDR2 FQNNGV. V was clipped by 7 bases and J by 10 bases, with 20 bases between them. This CDR3 has 15 residues. Sequenced by immunoSEQ multiplex PCR; TCRdb stores in-frame clones only, minus some. The sample has around 130,000 clones, 93% seen once; the top ten hold over 0.15%. The rearrangement joins TRBV11-2 to TRBJ1-6; D may be TRBD1 (5 bases). The specimen comprised CD4+ or CD8+ T cells sorted from blood, sampled in a trial of the OX40 agonist ivuxolimab. This clonotype originated in an adult with an advanced solid tumor such as melanoma, head and neck, liver or kidney cancer. In DNA, the CDR3 is TGTGCCAGCACCCAACTCCAGGGATCCCCGTCACCCCTCCACTTT. Translation gives CASTQLQGSPSPLHF.